This TCR beta chain emerged from a study of blood T cell repertoires in COVID-19. This table comes from immunoSEQ multiplex PCR, and its TCRdb copy is limited to in-frame clones, with some not included. This table holds 260,000 or so clones, 83% found once. CDR1 is SGHNT and CDR2 is YYREEE in the germline V gene (reference sequence). The length of the CDR3 is 17 residues. With 3 bases removed from V and 4 bases from J, the gap between germline ends came to 20 bases. Sequenced sample: PBMCs or T cells enriched from blood (not recorded which). This chain connects TRBV5-4 to TRBJ2-1, with D perhaps TRBD2 (5 bases). This TCR derives from a woman aged 40-49 years who had been exposed to COVID-19. CDR3 sequence (DNA): TGTGCCAGCAGCTCGACTACCGGGATAAGGGTTTACAATGAGCAGTTCTTC. Protein sequence: CASSSTTGIRVYNEQFF.